Listed here are 12 T cell receptor beta chains from one sample, sequenced in a study of cytomegalovirus exposure and HLA in healthy donors. With 60 Vbeta and 13 Jbeta primers, the PCR was carried out. This table comes from immunoSEQ multiplex PCR, and its TCRdb copy is limited to in-frame clones, with some not included. The sample holds 45,000 to 65,000 clones, 65% to 85% seen once. Sequenced sample: PBMCs. The receptors derive from a man younger than 45 in good health and CMV-seronegative.

The chain is built from TRBV11-2 and TRBJ2-7, with D unresolved. V shed 1 base and J shed 3 bases, with 4 bases lying between them. CDR1 is SGHAT, CDR2 FQNNGV, per germline. The CDR3 covers 12 residues. For the CDR3, the DNA is TGTGCCAGCAGCTTAGCCGGCTACGAGCAGTACTTC. This translates into CASSLAGYEQYF.

The chain links TRBV9 to TRBJ1-5; D is unclear. CDR3 length equals 15 residues. V lost 4 bases and J lost 0, with 11 bases in between. Germline V gives CDR1 SGDLS, CDR2 YYNGEE. The CDR3 DNA follows: TGTGCCAGCAGCCCCTTTGAGTATAGCAATCAGCCCCAGCATTTT. This gives the protein CASSPFEYSNQPQHF.

The chain has TRBV6-5 and TRBJ2-1, with 10 bases fitting TRBD1. From germline, CDR1 is MNHEY and CDR2 SVGAGI. The CDR3 has 15 amino acids. Losses at the gene ends were 0 bases for V and 8 bases for J; bases not matched to a gene: 4. The DNA of the CDR3 is TGTGCCAGCAGTTACTCGAAGGACAGGGGGTATGAGCAGTTCTTC. Translated, it gives CASSYSKDRGYEQFF.

The rearrangement joins TRBV25-1 to TRBJ2-1, with D perhaps TRBD1 (6 bases). Germline loops: CDR1 MGHDK, CDR2 SYGVNS. V lost 5 bases to trimming and J lost 0 bases, with 14 bases between them. This CDR3 spans 16 amino acids. The CDR3 bases are TGTGCCAGCAGTACAGGGTCCGATAGCTCCTACAATGAGCAGTTCTTC. This codes for CASSTGSDSSYNEQFF.

The chain recombines TRBV5-1 with TRBJ2-5; TRBD1 might be the D (7 bases). Germline assignment: CDR1 SGHRS and CDR2 YFSETQ. The V end was cut by 4 bases, the J end by 4 bases, with 14 bases between. This CDR3 has 14 amino acids. The CDR3: CASSPRGDGETQYF. The DNA for the CDR3 is TGCGCCAGCAGCCCCAGGGGGGACGGAGAGACCCAGTACTTC.

V and J are TRBV6-6 and TRBJ2-5, with 8 bases identical to TRBD2. The CDR3 length is 16 residues. Germline loops: CDR1 MNHNY, CDR2 SVGAGI (reference sequence). V dropped 2 bases and J dropped 4; count of bases not matched to a gene: 9. The chain's CDR3 is CASSYGHGLAGETQYF. The CDR3 region has the DNA TGTGCCAGCAGTTACGGGCATGGACTAGCAGGAGAGACCCAGTACTTC.

This clone has a single count. The chain employs TRBV4-2 and TRBJ1-2, with D maybe TRBD1 (5 bases). This CDR3 spans 14 amino acids. CDR1 and CDR2 from the germline V gene are LGHNA and YNFKEQ. Trimming cost V 0 bases and J 7 bases, with 12 bases left between them. The CDR3 nucleotides are TGTGCCAGCAGCCAAGATCTCAGGGTTGGTGGCTACACCTTC. This sequence encodes CASSQDLRVGGYTF.

This rearrangement joins TRBV4-3 to TRBJ1-2; D is perhaps TRBD1 (5 bases). Per germline, CDR1 LGHNA and CDR2 YSLEER. The CDR3 has 14 amino acids. V was trimmed by 1 base and J by 6 bases, leaving 12 bases between them. The CDR3 sequence: CASSQAGTMDGYTF. CDR3 DNA sequence: TGCGCCAGCAGCCAAGCCGGGACTATGGATGGCTACACCTTC.

The J gene is TRBJ1-1, the V gene TRBV7-6; D remains ambiguous. V lost 1 base and J 0 bases, leaving 6 bases between the germline ends. CDR1 SGHVS and CDR2 FNYEAQ come from the germline V gene. This CDR3 is built from 14 residues. Written as DNA, the CDR3 is TGTGCCAGCAGCTTAGTGTCTATGAACACTGAAGCTTTCTTT. It specifies CASSLVSMNTEAFF. Complete variable domain (other parts from reference TRBV7-6 and TRBJ1-1): GAGVSQSPRYKVTKRGQDVALRCDPISGHVSLYWYRQALGQGPEFLTYFNYEAQQDKSGLPNDRFSAERPEGSISTLTIQRTEQRDSAMYRCASSLVSMNTEAFFGQGTRLTVV.

CDR3 DNA sequence: TGCGCCAGCAGCACCCGTAACAGCCCCATGAACACTGAAGCTTTCTTT. This gives the protein CASSTRNSPMNTEAFF. The genes are TRBV4-3 and TRBJ1-1; D gene ambiguous. Germline V CDR1 and CDR2: LGHNA, YSLEER. Trimming took off 5 bases at V and 0 bases at J, with 16 bases between the two ends. The CDR3 has 16 residues.

This rearrangement joins TRBV19 to TRBJ2-1; the match to TRBD1 covers 10 bases. Per germline, CDR1 LNHDA and CDR2 SQIVND (reference sequence). The CDR3 contains 18 residues. V shed 0 bases and J 0 bases; nucleotides not matched to a gene: 5. The CDR3, as DNA: TGTGCCAGTAGTATAGACGACAGGGGGCCAAGCTCCTACAATGAGCAGTTCTTC. Its protein product is CASSIDDRGPSSYNEQFF.

The V gene is TRBV7-3, the J gene TRBJ1-6; the match to TRBD1 covers 7 bases. In germline, CDR1 is SGHTA, CDR2 FQGTGA. With V trimmed by 5 bases and J by 7 bases, 8 bases remained unmatched. The CDR3 runs 15 residues. The CDR3: CASSLRQGGNSPLHF. CDR3 DNA sequence: TGTGCCAGCAGCCTCCGACAGGGAGGAAATTCACCCCTCCACTTT.